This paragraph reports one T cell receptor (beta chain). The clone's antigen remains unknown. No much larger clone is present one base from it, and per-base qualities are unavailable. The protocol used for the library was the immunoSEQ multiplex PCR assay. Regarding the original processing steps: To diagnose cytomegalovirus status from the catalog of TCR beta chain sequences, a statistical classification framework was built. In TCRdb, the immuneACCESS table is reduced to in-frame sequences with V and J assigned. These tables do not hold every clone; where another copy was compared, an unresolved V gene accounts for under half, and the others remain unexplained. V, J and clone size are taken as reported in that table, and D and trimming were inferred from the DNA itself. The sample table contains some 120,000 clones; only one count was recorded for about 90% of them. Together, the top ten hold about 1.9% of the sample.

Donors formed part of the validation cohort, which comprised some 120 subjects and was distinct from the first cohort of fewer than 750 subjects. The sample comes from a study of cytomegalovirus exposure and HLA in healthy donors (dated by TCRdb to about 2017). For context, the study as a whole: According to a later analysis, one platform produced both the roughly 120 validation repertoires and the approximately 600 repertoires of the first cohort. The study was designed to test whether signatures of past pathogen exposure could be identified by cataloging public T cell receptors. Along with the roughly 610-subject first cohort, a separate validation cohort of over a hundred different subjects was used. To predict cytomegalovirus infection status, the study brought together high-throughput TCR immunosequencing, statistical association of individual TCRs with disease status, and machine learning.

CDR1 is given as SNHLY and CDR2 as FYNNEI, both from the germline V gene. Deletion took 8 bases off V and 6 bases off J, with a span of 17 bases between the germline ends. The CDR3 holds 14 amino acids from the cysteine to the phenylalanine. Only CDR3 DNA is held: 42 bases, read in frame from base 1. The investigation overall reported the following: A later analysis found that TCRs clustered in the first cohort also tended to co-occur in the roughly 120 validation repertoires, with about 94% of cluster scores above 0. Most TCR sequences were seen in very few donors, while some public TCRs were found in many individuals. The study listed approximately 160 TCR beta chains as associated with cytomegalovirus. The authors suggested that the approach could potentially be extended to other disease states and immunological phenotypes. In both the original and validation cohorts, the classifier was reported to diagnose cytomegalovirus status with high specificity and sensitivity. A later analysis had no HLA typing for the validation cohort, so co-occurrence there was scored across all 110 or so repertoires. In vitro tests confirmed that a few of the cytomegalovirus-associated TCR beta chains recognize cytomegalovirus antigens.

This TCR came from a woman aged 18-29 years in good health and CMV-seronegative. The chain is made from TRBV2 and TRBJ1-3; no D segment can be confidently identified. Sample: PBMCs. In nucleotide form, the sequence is TGTGCCAGCTCAGACGAGGCCCGCGTAAACACCATATATTTT. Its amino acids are CASSDEARVNTIYF. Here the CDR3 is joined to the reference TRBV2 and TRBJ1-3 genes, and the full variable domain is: EPEVTQTPSHQVTQMGQEVILRCVPISNHLYFYWYRQILGQKVEFLVSFYNNEISEKSEIFDDQFSVERPDGSNFTLKIRSTKLEDSAMYFCASSDEARVNTIYFGEGSWLTVV.